This TCR beta chain was retrieved from a study of blood T cell repertoires in COVID-19. Sequencing was performed with immunoSEQ multiplex PCR; in TCRdb, only in-frame clones are kept and a portion is missing. The table lists 350,000 to 400,000 clones, approximately 92% of them singletons. The source is a man aged 18 to 29 who had recovered from COVID-19. Sequenced material: PBMCs or T cells enriched from blood (not recorded which).

CDR3 protein: CASSSSTGGTEAFF. The CDR3 DNA follows: TGTGCCAGCAGTAGTAGCACAGGGGGCACTGAAGCTTTCTTT. The V call is TRBV6-5, the J call TRBJ1-1; 8 nucleotides align to TRBD1. V gave up 5 bases and J gave up 4 bases; unmatched junction bases: 6. The CDR3 spans 14 residues. In germline, CDR1 is MNHEY, CDR2 SVGAGI.